The T cell receptor (beta chain) under discussion was sequenced for a study of tumor-infiltrating lymphocytes in primary liver carcinoma. Across the study: Participating patients were men and women between 30 and 69 years old.

With regard to this clonotype: Antigen unknown.

Taking roughly 20-32 mg of unsorted bulk tissue, the authors co-extracted RNA and DNA. Researchers took samples from five separate regions of each tumor. Tumor samples were assessed, and every one had over 90% viable tumor cells. Findings of the study overall: Tumor-adjacent and tumor-blood pairs showed less overlap than tumor region pairs.

A constant-region primer primed TCR beta cDNA synthesis from roughly 510 ng of total RNA. ARM-PCR was slightly modified, and three nested multiplex PCR rounds with it gave rise to the TCR beta libraries. TRBV1-TRBV30 forward primers paired with a C-beta reverse primer were used in the first two PCR rounds, which ran roughly 9 cycles each. Using its own MiXCR run on the multiplex PCR reads, TCRdb lists one record per CDR3 protein. The sample lists nearly 50,000 distinct CDR3 sequences; around three quarters were seen once. The CDR3 spans 14 residues. The germline V and J ends were trimmed by 1 base and 9 bases, with 14 bases remaining between them. Germline assignment: CDR1 SGHKS and CDR2 YYEKEE (reference sequence).

Sequencing was performed on liver tumor tissue from sampling region 3. Subset here: tumor region T3, left-lateral pole. This TCR was sampled from a man aged 40-49 years with primary liver carcinoma and hepatitis B virus infection. The chain uses TRBV5-5 and TRBJ2-1; D possibly corresponds to TRBD1 (7 bases). CDR3 protein: CASSLTSWDSEQFF. For the CDR3, the DNA is TGTGCCAGCAGCTTGACTAGCTGGGACAGTGAGCAGTTCTTC.